Listed below are T cell receptor beta chains from one sample, sequenced in a study of sequential checkpoint blockade in melanoma. Profiled with immunoSEQ multiplex PCR; TCRdb holds only in-frame clones, not every one. This sample has under 40,000 clones; 88% occur once, and the top ten carry around an eighth. Sequencing used CD8+ T cells sorted from blood (inferred from file names), obtained from a patient given nivolumab and ipilimumab in sequence. Receptor source: a human donor with melanoma. The CDR3 runs from the conserved cysteine through the conserved F or W. The order of the fields is clone size, D gene, V gene, J gene, CDR3 protein, CDR3 DNA. The D gene is left open where the match is weak. For some rows the clone size is stated as once, few or many, or as a class when expanded; others skip it.

clone size: -; D gene: -; V gene: TRBV14; J gene: TRBJ2-5; CDR3 protein: CASSQGGLGTQYF; CDR3 DNA: TGTGCCAGCAGTCAAGGGGGGCTGGGGACCCAGTACTTC
clone size: -; D gene: -; V gene: TRBV27; J gene: TRBJ2-1; CDR3 protein: CASTNGYNEQFF; CDR3 DNA: TGTGCCAGCACTAATGGCTACAATGAGCAGTTCTTC
clone size: once; D gene: -; V gene: TRBV27; J gene: TRBJ2-6; CDR3 protein: CASSFTQSGANVLTF; CDR3 DNA: TGTGCCAGCAGCTTTACACAATCTGGGGCCAACGTCCTGACTTTC
clone size: -; D gene: -; V gene: TRBV27; J gene: TRBJ2-1; CDR3 protein: CASSTAEYNEQFF; CDR3 DNA: TGTGCCAGCAGTACAGCGGAATACAATGAGCAGTTCTTC
clone size: -; D gene: TRBD2; V gene: TRBV6-4; J gene: TRBJ2-1; CDR3 protein: CASSTGTRSNEQFF; CDR3 DNA: TGTGCCAGCAGTACGGGGACTAGGAGCAATGAGCAGTTCTTC
clone size: -; D gene: TRBD2; V gene: TRBV9; J gene: TRBJ2-1; CDR3 protein: CASSVAGREAFDEQFF; CDR3 DNA: TGTGCCAGCAGCGTAGCGGGGAGGGAGGCCTTTGATGAGCAGTTCTTC
clone size: -; D gene: -; V gene: TRBV7-8; J gene: TRBJ2-3; CDR3 protein: CASSLLSGAGDTQYF; CDR3 DNA: TGTGCCAGCAGCCTTCTATCGGGAGCAGGAGATACGCAGTATTTT
clone size: -; D gene: -; V gene: TRBV5-1; J gene: TRBJ1-2; CDR3 protein: CASSLSDAGYYGYTF; CDR3 DNA: TGCGCCAGCAGTTTGTCGGACGCGGGTTACTATGGCTACACCTTC
clone size: -; D gene: TRBD1; V gene: TRBV7-2; J gene: TRBJ1-2; CDR3 protein: CASSFYGQGRSYGYTF; CDR3 DNA: TGTGCCAGCAGCTTTTACGGACAGGGCCGTTCGTATGGCTACACCTTC
clone size: -; D gene: -; V gene: TRBV14; J gene: TRBJ1-2; CDR3 protein: CASRDNTNYGYTF; CDR3 DNA: TGTGCCAGCAGAGATAACACCAACTATGGCTACACCTTC
clone size: -; D gene: TRBD1; V gene: TRBV6-6; J gene: TRBJ1-4; CDR3 protein: CASSTPRTGHQLFF; CDR3 DNA: TGTGCCAGCAGTACGCCCCGGACAGGGCACCAACTGTTTTTT
clone size: -; D gene: TRBD1; V gene: TRBV2; J gene: TRBJ2-3; CDR3 protein: CASAQGATDTQYF; CDR3 DNA: TGTGCCAGCGCCCAGGGGGCCACAGATACGCAGTATTTT
clone size: once; D gene: TRBD2; V gene: TRBV7-9; J gene: TRBJ2-7; CDR3 protein: CASRSTSGSGNYEQYF; CDR3 DNA: TGTGCCAGCAGATCGACTAGCGGGAGCGGTAACTACGAGCAGTACTTC
clone size: -; D gene: TRBD1; V gene: TRBV9; J gene: TRBJ2-1; CDR3 protein: CASSVVGTGVDEQFF; CDR3 DNA: TGTGCCAGCAGCGTAGTAGGGACAGGGGTGGATGAGCAGTTCTTC
clone size: once; D gene: -; V gene: TRBV29-1; J gene: TRBJ1-2; CDR3 protein: CSVEDRWAYGYTF; CDR3 DNA: TGCAGCGTTGAAGATCGGTGGGCCTATGGCTACACCTTC
clone size: once; D gene: TRBD1; V gene: TRBV28; J gene: TRBJ1-2; CDR3 protein: CASSTDRTDGGYTF; CDR3 DNA: TGTGCCAGCTCAACGGACAGGACAGACGGTGGCTACACCTTC
clone size: once; D gene: TRBD2; V gene: TRBV9; J gene: TRBJ2-1; CDR3 protein: CASSARLAGFYNEQFF; CDR3 DNA: TGTGCCAGCAGCGCCAGACTAGCGGGATTTTACAATGAGCAGTTCTTC